This T cell receptor beta chain is from a study of blood T cells in healthy people across ages (dated by TCRdb to 2013 to 2016). Describing the broader study: In model experiments, template switching captured roughly one uniquely barcoded TCR beta cDNA molecule for every two T cells. To track age-related changes in TCR beta repertoire diversity, the study relied on deep sequencing normalized with unique cDNA molecular identifiers. To avoid experimental bias, donors of different ages were distributed randomly across sequencing lanes. Donors were grouped into four age groups: young (average 16 years), middle-aged (39), aged (around 62) and long-lived (approximately 81). Two additional independent replicas of 1 million unique cDNA reads from the same blood draw were analyzed for two donors (one aged 18 to 30 and one aged 80 or older).

Systemically healthy Caucasian individuals from Russia, approximately 39 in total and aged roughly 6 to 100 years, were included as donors. Each donor gave around 9.8 milliliters of peripheral blood, collected into EDTA-treated Vacutainer tubes. Ficoll-Paque density-gradient centrifugation was used to isolate PBMCs, with at least 7 million per sample. Total RNA, at least 5.5 micrograms per sample, was extracted from PBMCs with Trizol reagent. The percentages of naive CD45RAhigh/CD27high T cells were determined by flow cytometry on a PBMC aliquot from every donor. V was cut back by 3 bases and J by 5 bases, leaving a gap of 13 bases between them. The CDR3 goes from the cysteine to the phenylalanine over 14 residues. Left in the record is the CDR3 DNA by itself, 42 bases read in frame from the first base. Comments on this clonotype: The target of this receptor is not known. No per-base quality is available; no much larger clone lies one base away.

The library was obtained by 5' RACE. The listed sequencing device is Illumina HiSeq 2500. The second PCR ran for roughly 7 to 12 cycles and used a J-beta primer mix along with a sample-barcoded 5' primer. Each TCR beta cDNA molecule received a unique molecular identifier from a template-switch 5' adaptor carrying 12 random nucleotides. At least 3 million CDR3-containing paired-end reads were obtained from each sample. First-strand cDNA was synthesized from all RNA with the Mint cDNA synthesis kit, primed by a TRBC-specific oligonucleotide. All cDNA was treated with uracil-DNA glycosylase and then went through a first 18-cycle PCR with the universal primers M1SS and BC2_uni_R. Turning to the authors' computational methods: Normalization of each sample was performed by random selection of 1 million high-quality reads, each carrying a distinct molecular identifier. Reads with shared molecular identifiers were discarded instead of being binned into consensus sequences. MiTCR, run with a Q25 quality threshold and the strictest error-elimination algorithm, handled CDR3 identification, clonotype clustering and error correction. A nonparametric unseen species model using Euler transformation provided a lower-bound estimate of total TCR beta diversity. In TCRdb, the public reads were trimmed at Q25 with fastp and aligned with MiXCR, with productive beta chains retained. Entries that share a CDR3 protein sequence are merged under the most common genes and DNA. The V and J calls follow TCRdb's processing rather than the paper's. This sample lists 700,000 or so distinct CDR3 sequences; 22% were detected once. 22% of the sample is taken by the ten largest.

What the research found in general, with its limitations: The percentage of naive T cells measured by flow cytometry correlated strongly with observed TCR beta diversity. Because profiling used bulk unsorted PBMCs, naive and antigen-experienced compartments could not be compared conclusively. Donor CMV infection status was unknown, potentially confounding age-related changes in expanded clonotypes. As age increased, observed TCR beta diversity per million T cells dropped in a roughly linear way, and a significant reduction was already evident by age 40. Estimates of total diversity based on one million sequenced T cells were considered lower bounds and underestimates. Compared with the aged group, the long-lived group had more naive CD4+ T cells, fewer expanded clones and increased TCR diversity, a pattern suggesting age selection.

This chain joins TRBV12-3 or TRBV12-4 to TRBJ2-5, with TRBD1 perhaps the D gene, on 6 matching bases. What was sequenced was blood. The sequence came from a man between 65 and 85 years old in good health. In nucleotides, the sequence is TGTGCCAGCAGTTTTACAGGGAGTATGGAGACCCAGTACTTC. This sequence encodes CASSFTGSMETQYF.